This T cell receptor (beta chain) was captured in a study of blood T cell repertoires in COVID-19 (dated by TCRdb to 2018 to 2021). Context from the whole study: Collaborator samples came from the United States, Italy and Spain and covered acute and convalescent phases of COVID-19. Where HLA class I and class II types were available, the types were taken from metadata supplied by the sample provider, not from assay-based typing. The material from the prospective study consisted of cDNA or gDNA derived from T cells, B-cell-depleted T cells, or PBMCs. Subjects who had been exposed to COVID-19, were actively infected with it, or had recovered from it provided the deeply sampled blood TCRbeta repertoires that made up the dataset. Samples came from the ongoing ImmuneRACE study (first 160 participants) plus 1,254 subjects from 6 global collaborators. A freely available public database, intended as a resource for researchers studying the immune response to SARS-CoV-2, is where the repertoires were released. Nearly every sample came with metadata listing a de-identified subject ID, COVID-19 status, age in years and sex. Findings and caveats that apply to the study as a whole: The amount of clinical and demographic metadata varied by source and participant and was provided uncurated.

Collaborating institutions collected whole blood in K2EDTA tubes following their own protocols. For TCRbeta analysis, collaborator samples were shipped as frozen whole blood, as isolated PBMCs, or as DNA extracted from either sample type. TCRbeta CDR3 regions were amplified from genomic DNA using the immunoSEQ Assay, a bias-controlled multiplex PCR. As for the authors' bioinformatics: The number of nucleated cells in each sample was estimated by amplification of reference gene primers within the assay. Sequence reads were collapsed and filtered to measure the absolute abundance of every unique TCRbeta CDR3 rearrangement. Productive Simpson clonality was computed per sample as the square root of Simpson's diversity index over productive rearrangements. As stored in TCRdb, this immuneACCESS dataset retains in-frame rearrangements with V and J assigned. A fraction of the clones does not appear; measured against another copy, unresolved V genes explain less than half of the discrepancy, and the remainder lacks a known reason. V, J and clone size are those of that table, while D and trimming were read from the DNA. Present in this sample are around 34,000 clones, 82% of which were seen just once. Roughly 37% of the sample is held by the ten biggest clonotypes.

As concerns this clone: Its antigen target is currently unknown. Base qualities are missing; no much larger clone stands one base away.

Taken from cysteine to phenylalanine, the CDR3 has 16 residues. The CDR3 DNA has 48 bases and is translated from base 1. V drops 5 bases and J drops 6 bases, leaving 20 bases in between. CDR1 and CDR2, looked up from the germline V gene (reference sequence), are SEHNR and FQNEAQ. This chain joins TRBV7-9 to TRBJ2-1; no D segment can be confidently identified. Specimen: peripheral blood. This receptor was taken from a man older than 75 with active or convalescent COVID-19. The DNA sequence reads TGTGCCAGCAGCGCTCGAGCCCGGAGAACCAGCAATGAGCAGTTCTTC. It codes for CASSARARRTSNEQFF.